These 13 T cell receptor beta chains came from one sample sequenced in a study of sequential checkpoint blockade in melanoma (dated by TCRdb to between 2019 and 2020). The sample's treatment or condition label is to be understood as: randomized to nivolumab then ipilimumab (arm A) or the reverse (arm B). The method was the immunoSEQ multiplex PCR assay. What TCRdb holds here is the immuneACCESS table cut down to in-frame rearrangements. Part of the clones is not present; checked against another copy, under half of the missing clones reflect an unresolved V gene, and the others are unexplained. The sample profile shows under 20,000 clones; roughly two thirds of them were found once. 12% of the sample goes to the ten largest clones. The starting material was CD8+ T cells sorted from blood (inferred from file names), obtained from a patient given nivolumab and ipilimumab in sequence. These receptors all stem from a human donor with melanoma.

There are a few counts of this clone. This chain joins TRBV4-3 and TRBJ2-3, with 10 bases matching TRBD2. J gave up 2 bases and V 0 bases, and 2 bases lay outside the gene matches. Germline V gene sequence: CDR1 LGHNA, CDR2 YSLEER. The CDR3 runs 16 residues. CDR3: CASSQDGTSDTDTQYF. As DNA, the CDR3 is TGCGCCAGCAGCCAAGACGGGACTAGCGACACAGATACGCAGTATTTT.

CDR3 DNA: TGTGCCAGCAGTTACCCAGGACAGGGGTTCAATGAGCAGTTCTTC. Amino acids: CASSYPGQGFNEQFF. The V and J genes are TRBV6-6 and TRBJ2-1, with TRBD1 matching 9 bases. The CDR3 totals 15 residues. Germline V lookup: CDR1 MNHNY, CDR2 SVGAGI (reference sequence). Losses at the gene ends were 2 bases for V and 6 bases for J; bases not matched to a gene: 5.

CDR3 region: CASSRDRVGLAGPQFF. CDR3 nucleotides: TGTGCCAGCAGCCGAGACAGGGTAGGACTAGCGGGGCCCCAGTTCTTC. V and J are TRBV7-9 and TRBJ2-1; TRBD2 matches 12 bases. Germline CDR1 SEHNR, CDR2 FQNEAQ (reference sequence). Trimming removed 5 bases from V and 13 bases from J; junction bases left unmatched: 15. This CDR3 contains 16 residues.

The V and J genes are TRBV7-9 and TRBJ2-7, with 8 bases lining up with TRBD1. This CDR3 is 13 amino acids long. From germline, CDR1 is SEHNR and CDR2 FQNEAQ (reference sequence). V trimming: 5 bases; J trimming: 4 bases; junction bases outside the gene matches: 4. This CDR3 is CASSPGGWYEQYF. In DNA, the CDR3 is TGTGCCAGCAGCCCAGGGGGCTGGTACGAGCAGTACTTC.

V and J are TRBV7-6 and TRBJ2-1, with 10 bases that match TRBD2. The CDR3 consists of 16 residues. Germline V gives CDR1 SGHVS, CDR2 FNYEAQ. Trimming took 4 bases from V and 0 from J; bases not matched to a gene: 3. The CDR3 DNA sequence: TGTGCCAGCAGCTCCTCTAGCGGGGGCTCCTACAATGAGCAGTTCTTC. Protein product: CASSSSSGGSYNEQFF.

V is TRBV18 and J is TRBJ1-3, with 7 nucleotides matching TRBD1. With V trimmed by 2 bases and J by 3 bases, 7 bases remained unmatched. CDR1 KGHSH and CDR2 LQKENI come from the germline V gene. The CDR3 runs to 16 residues. For the CDR3, the DNA is TGTGCCAGCTCACCATCAGAGGGGGCGCTTGGAAACACCATATATTTT. Residues: CASSPSEGALGNTIYF. Filled out from reference TRBV18 and TRBJ1-3, the complete variable domain reads NAGVMQNPRHLVRRRGQEARLRCSPMKGHSHVYWYRQLPEEGLKFMVYLQKENIIDESGMPKERFSAEFPKEGPSILRIQQVVRGDSAAYFCASSPSEGALGNTIYFGEGSWLTVV.

J is TRBJ2-5 and V is TRBV12-2; the table assigns TRBD2, which was not confirmed against the DNA. TRBV12-2 is deemed a pseudogene. The CDR3 runs to 14 residues. The CDR3 bases are TGTGCAAGTCGCTTAGCTGCGCTCCAAGAGACCCAGTACTTC. Translating gives CASRLAALQETQYF.

DNA of the CDR3: TGTGCCAGCAGCTTGGTACAGGGGAGTACTGAAGCTTTCTTT. This encodes CASSLVQGSTEAFF. The chain carries TRBV5-7 and TRBJ1-1, with TRBD1 identical over 7 bases. Being an ORF, TRBV5-7 has a function that is uncertain. The CDR3 length is 14 residues. With 0 bases clipped from V and 5 bases from J, the junction kept 4 bases outside the gene matches.

This clone is medium-sized. This rearrangement joins TRBV7-2 to TRBJ1-6; no clear D gene. The V end lost 0 bases, the J end lost 7 bases, and 7 bases lay between the germline ends. The length of the CDR3 is 14 residues. Germline V lookup: CDR1 SGHTA, CDR2 FQGNSA. Written as DNA, the CDR3 is TGTGCCAGCAGCTTAGCCGGTCGGAATTCACCCCTCCACTTT. This translates into CASSLAGRNSPLHF.

CDR3 DNA: TGCAGCTCAGCGGACAGTTCCTACGAGCAGTACTTC. This sequence encodes CSSADSSYEQYF. The chain combines TRBV29-1 with TRBJ2-7; TRBD1 might be the D (6 bases). CDR3 length: 12 amino acids. V was shortened by 8 bases and J by 1 base, with 12 bases between the two germline ends. The germline gives CDR1 SQVTM, CDR2 ANQGSEA.

The chain combines TRBV6-6 with TRBJ1-1, with a possible D match to TRBD1 (6 bases). Germline V gives CDR1 MNHNY, CDR2 SVGAGI (reference sequence). CDR3 length equals 15 residues. Trimming removed 5 bases at V and 3 bases at J, with 16 bases between. The CDR3 region is CASSNVDRGYTEAFF. The CDR3 nucleotides read TGTGCCAGCAGTAACGTCGATAGGGGGTACACTGAAGCTTTCTTT.

The genes are TRBV19 and TRBJ2-1; D possibly corresponds to TRBD1 (7 bases). In germline, CDR1 is LNHDA, CDR2 SQIVND (reference sequence). The CDR3 contains 16 residues. The V and J ends lost 9 bases and 9 bases respectively, with 27 bases between them. The CDR3 DNA sequence: TGTGCCAGCCTCACATTGGAGGGGGCCCGTCGAGGTGAGCAGTTCTTC. It encodes CASLTLEGARRGEQFF.

A remark on this clone: The same CDR3 is also encoded by other DNA sequences in this sample. The CDR3 DNA is TGTGCCAGCAGCCCAACAGGGGACCAAGAGACCCAGTACTTC. Translated: CASSPTGDQETQYF. The V and J genes are TRBV7-2 and TRBJ2-5, with 7 positions matching TRBD1. J lost 0 bases, V lost 5 bases, and 3 bases had no gene match. The germline V gene has CDR1 SGHTA and CDR2 FQGNSA. The CDR3 totals 14 residues.